The 5 T cell receptor beta chains below were found in one sample sequenced in a study of T-cell reconstitution after alpha-beta-depleted transplantation in children. A TCRbeta library incorporating unique molecular identifiers was prepared. MiXCR, run by TCRdb on the PCR reads, gives a single entry per CDR3 protein. The table lists around 94,000 distinct CDR3 sequences, around 5.9% of them singletons. The material sequenced was PBMCs, mostly from graft donor cells, taken 60 days after TCRalphabeta/CD19-depleted stem cell transplant. The receptors were gathered from a female patient aged 2-10 years who had a stem cell transplant for Fanconi anemia, so the T cells may come from the graft donor.

This clonotype appeared many times. The chain combines TRBV28 with TRBJ1-1; 12 nucleotides match TRBD1. Germline CDR1 reads MDHEN; CDR2 reads SYDVKM. CDR3 size: 16 residues. After removal of 3 bases from V and 0 bases from J, the junction contained 2 bases not matched to a gene. CDR3 nucleotides: TGTGCCAGCAGTTTGGGACAGGGGGCTGTGAACACTGAAGCTTTCTTT. It encodes CASSLGQGAVNTEAFF.

The chain has TRBV7-3 and TRBJ2-3; D is uncertain. From germline, CDR1 is SGHTA and CDR2 FQGTGA. The V end lost 5 bases, the J end lost 7 bases, and 13 bases lay between the germline ends. The CDR3 is 13 amino acids. Written as DNA, the CDR3 is TGTGCCAGCAGCCCAAGTCCCAGCCATACGCAGTATTTT. It translates to CASSPSPSHTQYF.

The chain carries TRBV4-1 and TRBJ1-2; possibly TRBD1 for D (5 bases). The germline gives CDR1 MGHRA, CDR2 YSYEKL. This CDR3 contains 15 residues. Trimming took 0 bases from V and 2 from J, leaving 10 bases between them. The DNA for the CDR3 is TGCGCCAGCAGCCAAGAAAGGGGAGCGAACTATGGCTACACCTTC. It is translated as CASSQERGANYGYTF.

This clonotype showed up many times. The V and J genes are TRBV6-1 and TRBJ2-3; 8 bases match TRBD1. Germline V lookup: CDR1 MNHNS, CDR2 SASEGT. Germline trimming cut 0 bases from V and 0 bases from J; bases unmatched to any gene: 5. The CDR3 has 17 residues. CDR3: CASSEATGTGSTDTQYF. DNA of the CDR3: TGTGCCAGCAGTGAAGCCACCGGGACAGGAAGCACAGATACGCAGTATTTT.

The chain employs TRBV18 and TRBJ2-7; D is unclear. From germline, CDR1 is KGHSH and CDR2 LQKENI. This CDR3 is built from 13 residues. The V end lost 2 bases, the J end lost 0 bases, and 5 bases lay between the germline ends. As DNA, the CDR3 is TGTGCCAGCTCACCATACATCTCCTACGAGCAGTACTTC. Translating it yields CASSPYISYEQYF.